The clone carrying this TCR beta chain has at least ten counts. Its antigen is unidentified. PBMCs came from 8.5 to 10 ml of fresh peripheral blood. The CDR3 consists of 13 residues. V gave up 5 bases and J gave up 10 bases, with 14 bases separating them. Per germline, CDR1 SNHLY and CDR2 FYNNEI. These data belong to a study of Graves' ophthalmopathy and Graves' hyperthyroidism. At the level of the study: Peripheral blood was collected at initial diagnosis, before any treatment.

Investigators amplified TCR beta CDR3 regions from RNA transcripts. HTBI primers were used in a first-round RT-PCR, which preceded a second-round multiplex PCR. From the multiplex PCR reads, TCRdb called clonotypes with MiXCR, one entry per CDR3 protein. The sample lists hundreds of thousands of distinct CDR3 sequences, roughly 41% occurring once. Study-wide findings and caveats: The model achieved roughly 69% sensitivity and 72% to 75% specificity for ophthalmopathy progression.

The rearrangement links TRBV2 to TRBJ1-4; D not resolved. Sequenced sample: peripheral blood. This sequence originates from an adult man with Graves' ophthalmopathy. Here the CDR3 DNA reads TGTGCCAGCAGTCCTGCGGCGAGGGCAAAACTGTTTTTT. Its protein is CASSPAARAKLFF.